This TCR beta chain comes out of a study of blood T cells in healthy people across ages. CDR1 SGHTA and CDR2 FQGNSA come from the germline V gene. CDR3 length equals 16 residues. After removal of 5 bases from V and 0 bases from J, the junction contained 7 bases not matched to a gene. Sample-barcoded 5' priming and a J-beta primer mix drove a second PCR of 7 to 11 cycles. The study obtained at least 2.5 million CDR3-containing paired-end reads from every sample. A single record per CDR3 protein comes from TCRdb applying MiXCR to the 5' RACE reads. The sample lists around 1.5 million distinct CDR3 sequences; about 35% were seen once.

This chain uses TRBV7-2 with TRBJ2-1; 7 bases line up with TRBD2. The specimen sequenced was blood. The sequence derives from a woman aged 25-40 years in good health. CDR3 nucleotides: TGTGCCAGCAGCCTCCTTAGCGGGTTCTCCTACAATGAGCAGTTCTTC. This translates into CASSLLSGFSYNEQFF.